A single sample gave rise to the 9 T cell receptor beta chains below, sequenced in a study of OX40 agonist ivuxolimab in advanced cancers. Produced via immunoSEQ multiplex PCR; TCRdb's table is partial and in-frame only. The table shows tens of thousands of clones, with 75% to 90% occurring only once. This sample comprised CD4+ or CD8+ T cells sorted from blood, obtained in a trial of the OX40 agonist ivuxolimab. The receptor source for this set is an adult with an advanced solid tumor such as melanoma, head and neck, liver or kidney cancer.

The rearrangement links TRBV6-6 to TRBJ1-2; 7 bases align to TRBD1. Germline lookup yields CDR1 MNHNY and CDR2 SVGAGI (reference sequence). V was clipped by 6 bases and J by 2 bases; unmatched bases: 6. The CDR3 totals 14 residues. The CDR3 region is CASSPRTGNYGYTF. DNA of the CDR3: TGTGCCAGCAGCCCCCGGACAGGAAACTATGGCTACACCTTC.

In regard to this clone: Other DNA sequences within the sample encode an identical CDR3. V usage is TRBV18 and J usage is TRBJ1-1; TRBD1 is a possible D gene (6 bases). Trimming removed 3 bases from V and 11 bases from J, with 22 bases in between. The CDR3 has 15 residues. The germline V gene encodes CDR1 KGHSH and CDR2 LQKENI. This chain's CDR3 is CASSPLEGHHLGAFF. The CDR3 nucleotides are TGTGCCAGCTCACCTCTTGAGGGACACCACCTGGGGGCTTTCTTT.

The J gene is TRBJ1-5, the V gene TRBV5-5; possible D gene TRBD1, 6 bases. Germline V gene data show CDR1 as SGHKS and CDR2 as YYEKEE (reference sequence). V gave up 4 bases and J gave up 2 bases, with 16 bases separating them. There are 16 residues in the CDR3. This CDR3 is CASSPQQGYGNQPQHF. DNA of the CDR3: TGTGCCAGCAGCCCACAGCAGGGGTATGGCAATCAGCCCCAGCATTTT.

This chain uses TRBV2 with TRBJ1-4, with 8 bases aligning to TRBD1. Germline V gene sequence: CDR1 SNHLY, CDR2 FYNNEI. This CDR3 has 14 residues. V shed 7 bases, J shed 7 bases, and the junction held 8 bases outside the gene matches. DNA of the CDR3: TGTGCCAGCACTGGACAGGGTGGGAGTGAAAAACTGTTTTTT. Translation: CASTGQGGSEKLFF.

This clone was recorded once. The chain links TRBV6-5 to TRBJ1-1, with D unclear. The CDR3 sequence is 13 residues long. V lost 2 bases and J 8 bases, leaving 12 bases between the germline ends. Germline assignment: CDR1 MNHEY and CDR2 SVGAGI. The CDR3 bases are TGTGCCAGCAGTTACGGGGAAGGGTACGAAGCTTTCTTT. Protein sequence: CASSYGEGYEAFF.

This clone was seen once. This chain links TRBV6-1 with TRBJ1-4; D is unclear. CDR1 and CDR2 (germline): MNHNS, SASEGT. CDR3 length: 12 amino acids. V was trimmed by 1 base and J by 10 bases, leaving 7 bases between them. This chain's CDR3 is CASSEVSPKLFF. The DNA of the CDR3 is TGTGCCAGCAGTGAAGTATCTCCAAAACTGTTTTTT.

The chain links TRBV15 to TRBJ1-2; D uncertain. This CDR3 has 16 amino acids. Per the germline V gene, CDR1 is LNHNV and CDR2 is YYDKDF (reference sequence). V lost 3 bases and J lost 3, with 17 bases in between. The CDR3 bases are TGTGCCACCAGCAGTGCTCTAGGAAGGGTCGACTATGGCTACACCTTC. The encoded protein is CATSSALGRVDYGYTF.

V and J are TRBV27 and TRBJ1-1; 8 bases fit TRBD1. Germline-derived CDR1 and CDR2 are MNHEY and SMNVEV (reference sequence). The CDR3 is 18 residues long. Trimming at V came to 6 bases and at J to 0 bases, leaving 15 bases not matched to a gene. The CDR3 DNA reads TGTGCCAGCAGACAGTTGGGGATACAGGGGGACATGAACACTGAAGCTTTCTTT. It codes for CASRQLGIQGDMNTEAFF.

V usage is TRBV5-1 and J usage is TRBJ1-2; a possible D gene is TRBD1 (6 bases). V was cut by 0 bases and J by 5 bases, with 17 bases left in between. Germline lookup yields CDR1 SGHRS and CDR2 YFSETQ. This CDR3 has 16 residues. The CDR3 region has the DNA TGCGCCAGCAGCTTGGTTCCAGGGGAGGGAGATTATGGCTACACCTTC. Protein product: CASSLVPGEGDYGYTF. Complete variable domain (other parts from reference TRBV5-1 and TRBJ1-2): KAGVTQTPRYLIKTRGQQVTLSCSPISGHRSVSWYQQTPGQGLQFLFEYFSETQRNKGNFPGRFSGRQFSNSRSEMNVSTLELGDSALYLCASSLVPGEGDYGYTFGSGTRLTVV.